These 21 T cell receptor beta chains were sequenced from one sample in a study of cytomegalovirus exposure and HLA in healthy donors. Researchers ran the PCR with 60 Vbeta and 13 Jbeta primers. The table came from immunoSEQ multiplex PCR; TCRdb's copy has only in-frame clones and leaves some out. The sample lists 150,000 to 200,000 clones; around 75% were seen once. What was sequenced was PBMCs. Receptors were obtained from a woman aged 50 to 65 in good health and CMV-seronegative.

V usage is TRBV4-2 and J usage is TRBJ2-7; 12 positions agree with TRBD2. The CDR3 has 14 amino acids. The germline CDR1 and CDR2 sequences are LGHNA and YNFKEQ. J gave up 7 bases and V 6 bases, and 7 bases lay outside the gene matches. CDR3 sequence: CASRRLAGEGEQYF. CDR3 coding DNA: TGTGCCAGCAGGCGACTAGCGGGAGAGGGAGAGCAGTACTTC.

This clone was seen only a few times. The chain joins TRBV6-6 to TRBJ2-1; a weak D match, TRBD2 (5 bases). CDR3 length: 15 residues. The germline V gene encodes CDR1 MNHNY and CDR2 SVGAGI (reference sequence). V lost 2 bases, J lost 3 bases, and 11 bases lay in between. The chain's CDR3 is CASSYEGLVYNEQFF. In DNA, the CDR3 is TGTGCCAGCAGTTACGAGGGCCTAGTCTACAATGAGCAGTTCTTC.

The chain combines TRBV6-5 with TRBJ1-5; TRBD1 aligns across 11 bases. Trimming at V came to 6 bases and at J to 5 bases, leaving 6 bases not matched to a gene. Looked up from germline, CDR1 is MNHEY and CDR2 is SVGAGI. This CDR3 region has 15 residues. CDR3 in DNA: TGTGCCAGCAGCGCCGGGACAGGGGGTTATCAGCCCCAGCATTTT. It translates to CASSAGTGGYQPQHF.

A few counts support this clone. The V call is TRBV6-1, the J call TRBJ2-1; 10 nucleotides match TRBD1. Losses at the gene ends were 2 bases for V and 4 bases for J; bases not matched to a gene: 5. The germline CDR1 and CDR2 sequences are MNHNS and SASEGT. The length of the CDR3 is 16 residues. CDR3 coding DNA: TGTGCCAGCAGTGAATTAGGGGACAGGGGATACAATGAGCAGTTCTTC. This codes for CASSELGDRGYNEQFF.

The chain has TRBV6-5 and TRBJ2-3; 7 bases are shared with TRBD1. Germline trimming cut 5 bases from V and 4 bases from J; bases unmatched to any gene: 9. The germline CDR1 and CDR2 sequences are MNHEY and SVGAGI. This CDR3 is built from 15 residues. The CDR3 region has the DNA TGTGCCAGCAGTGGCGACAGGGAAGGTTCAGATACGCAGTATTTT. Translating gives CASSGDREGSDTQYF.

This chain joins TRBV9 and TRBJ2-3; D call uncertain. The CDR3 length is 14 residues. Trimming took 4 bases from V and 3 from J, leaving 12 bases between them. The germline gives CDR1 SGDLS, CDR2 YYNGEE. CDR3 amino acids: CASSSPAATDTQYF. The DNA for the CDR3 is TGTGCCAGCAGCTCCCCGGCAGCGACAGATACGCAGTATTTT.

The V and J genes are TRBV6-5 and TRBJ2-3; weak D call: TRBD1 (6 bases). Germline V lookup: CDR1 MNHEY, CDR2 SVGAGI. V lost 6 bases to trimming and J lost 0 bases, with 10 bases between them. The CDR3 runs 14 residues. The CDR3 spells CASRRQASTDTQYF. The CDR3 DNA reads as TGTGCCAGCAGGAGACAGGCTAGCACAGATACGCAGTATTTT.

The chain carries TRBV19 and TRBJ1-5; D not certain. CDR1 and CDR2 from the germline V gene are LNHDA and SQIVND (reference sequence). The CDR3 is 13 amino acids. Trimming removed 6 bases from V and 5 bases from J, with 11 bases in between. Written as DNA, the CDR3 is TGTGCCAGTAGGGTAAACGTAGATCAGCCCCAGCATTTT. It yields the protein CASRVNVDQPQHF.

The V gene is TRBV19, the J gene TRBJ2-3, with a tentative D call TRBD2 (6 bases). Trimming took off 3 bases at V and 5 bases at J, with 6 bases between the two ends. The CDR3 has 12 amino acids. From germline, CDR1 is LNHDA and CDR2 SQIVND (reference sequence). The CDR3 protein is CASSIGGDTQYF. The CDR3 DNA is TGTGCCAGTAGTATCGGGGGAGATACGCAGTATTTT. Full variable domain (rest looked up from reference TRBV19 and TRBJ2-3): DGGITQSPKYLFRKEGQNVTLSCEQNLNHDAMYWYRQDPGQGLRLIYYSQIVNDFQKGDIAEGYSVSREKKESFPLTVTSAQKNPTAFYLCASSIGGDTQYFGPGTRLTVL.

V usage is TRBV4-2 and J usage is TRBJ2-7; TRBD1 might be the D (6 bases). The ends were cut back, 7 bases at V and 5 bases at J, with 21 bases in the middle. The CDR3 is made up of 15 amino acids. CDR1 is LGHNA and CDR2 is YNFKEQ in the germline V gene. The CDR3 loop reads CASTLTSGTTDEQYF. CDR3 nucleotide sequence: TGTGCCAGCACCCTAACCTCCGGGACAACAGACGAGCAGTACTTC.

This clone was counted a few times. The CDR3 reads CASIHLGTSLSTDTQYF. CDR3 in DNA: TGTGCCAGCATTCACCTCGGGACAAGCCTTAGCACAGATACGCAGTATTTT. V usage is TRBV2 and J usage is TRBJ2-3, with D possibly TRBD1 on 6 matching bases. This CDR3 is built from 17 residues. Trimming pared 7 bases from V and 0 bases from J, leaving 20 bases between. The V gene's germline CDR1 is SNHLY and CDR2 FYNNEI.

This clone was detected only once. The chain recombines TRBV9 with TRBJ2-6, with a possible D match to TRBD1 (5 bases). Between the trimmed V and J ends, which lost 4 bases and 0 bases, there was a span of 8 bases. This CDR3 has 15 residues. The germline V gene encodes CDR1 SGDLS and CDR2 YYNGEE. The CDR3 is CASSSDSSGANVLTF. The CDR3 DNA reads as TGTGCCAGCAGCTCCGACAGCTCTGGGGCCAACGTCCTGACTTTC. Complete variable domain (other parts from reference TRBV9 and TRBJ2-6): DSGVTQTPKHLITATGQRVTLRCSPRSGDLSVYWYQQSLDQGLQFLIQYYNGEERAKGNILERFSAQQFPDLHSELNLSSLELGDSALYFCASSSDSSGANVLTFGAGSRLTVL.

This clone was observed a single time. The chain uses TRBV7-2 and TRBJ1-2, with D maybe TRBD1 (5 bases). Germline-derived CDR1 and CDR2 are SGHTA and FQGNSA. Trimming cost V 4 bases and J 7 bases, with 13 bases left between them. CDR3 length: 13 residues. The CDR3 loop is CASSYQGDFGYTF. CDR3 nucleotides: TGTGCCAGCAGCTACCAAGGGGACTTTGGCTACACCTTC.

The sample holds a few counts of this clone. The chain is built from TRBV5-1 and TRBJ2-7; 9 nucleotides align to TRBD1. V was clipped by 2 bases and J by 8 bases; unmatched bases: 8. The CDR3 extends over 14 amino acids. Germline V gene lookup returns CDR1 SGHRS and CDR2 YFSETQ. The CDR3 nucleotides read TGCGCCAGCAGCTTCGGACAGGGGCCTGCGAAGCAGTACTTC. Protein product: CASSFGQGPAKQYF.

The rearrangement uses TRBV28 and TRBJ1-5; D is unclear. CDR1 and CDR2 from the germline V gene are MDHEN and SYDVKM. This CDR3 has 14 residues. Trimming pared 5 bases from V and 0 bases from J, leaving 8 bases between. The CDR3 DNA follows: TGTGCCAGCAGTGGCCCATCTAGCAATCAGCCCCAGCATTTT. Its protein product is CASSGPSSNQPQHF. Full variable domain (missing parts from reference TRBV28 and TRBJ1-5): DVKVTQSSRYLVKRTGEKVFLECVQDMDHENMFWYRQDPGLGLRLIYFSYDVKMKEKGDIPEGYSVSREKKERFSLILESASTNQTSMYLCASSGPSSNQPQHFGDGTRLSIL.

This clone was counted between two and nine times. This chain joins TRBV5-1 and TRBJ1-3, with 7 nucleotides matching TRBD1. The J segment lost 2 bases and the V segment lost 0 bases, leaving 2 bases of the junction unmatched. The CDR3 contains 15 residues. From germline, CDR1 is SGHRS and CDR2 YFSETQ. The CDR3 DNA reads TGCGCCAGCAGCTTGGGACAGGGAACTGGAAACACCATATATTTT. Its translation is CASSLGQGTGNTIYF.

The chain links TRBV5-1 to TRBJ2-5; TRBD1 matches at 7 bases. The V gene's germline CDR1 is SGHRS and CDR2 YFSETQ. Unmatched junction bases numbered 6, after V lost 0 bases and J lost 1 base. This CDR3 has 16 residues. CDR3 sequence (DNA): TGCGCCAGCAGCTTGGAGGCGGCAGGGGGCCAAGAGACCCAGTACTTC. Translating it yields CASSLEAAGGQETQYF.

The chain combines TRBV7-2 with TRBJ2-1, with TRBD1 matching over 11 bases. V dropped 5 bases and J dropped 6; count of bases not matched to a gene: 6. In germline, CDR1 is SGHTA, CDR2 FQGNSA. There are 15 residues in the CDR3. Here the CDR3 DNA reads TGTGCCAGCAGCCGGGACAGGGGGGTGTTCAATGAGCAGTTCTTC. Translating it yields CASSRDRGVFNEQFF. Full variable domain (missing parts from reference TRBV7-2 and TRBJ2-1): GAGVSQSPSNKVTEKGKDVELRCDPISGHTALYWYRQSLGQGLEFLIYFQGNSAPDKSGLPSDRFSAERTGGSVSTLTIQRTQQEDSAVYLCASSRDRGVFNEQFFGPGTRLTVL.

The CDR3, as DNA: TGTGCCAGCTCTTCTACAGGGGCTTCTAACTATGGCTACACCTTC. Its protein is CASSSTGASNYGYTF. The rearrangement uses TRBV18 and TRBJ1-2; 7 nucleotides match TRBD1. The V segment lost 6 bases and the J segment 0 bases; nucleotides outside the gene matches: 7. The CDR3 is made up of 15 amino acids. CDR1 is KGHSH and CDR2 is LQKENI in the germline V gene.

The genes are TRBV12-1 and TRBJ2-7; TRBD1 is taken as the D call from the table, unchecked against the DNA. TRBV12-1 is designated a pseudogene. The CDR3 contains 14 residues. The CDR3 DNA is TGTGCCAGCAGCTTGGACAGGGGGCTAAGCGAGCAGTACTTC. It codes for CASSLDRGLSEQYF.

The chain links TRBV7-6 to TRBJ2-5, with 15 bases lining up with TRBD2. CDR1 SGHVS and CDR2 FNYEAQ come from the germline V gene. This CDR3 has 17 residues. V shed 7 bases and J 2 bases; nucleotides not matched to a gene: 8. CDR3 sequence (DNA): TGTGCCAGCACTAGAGGACTAGCGGGAGGGGCTCAAGAGACCCAGTACTTC. This codes for CASTRGLAGGAQETQYF. Supplemented by reference TRBV7-6 and TRBJ2-5, the full variable domain reads GAGVSQSPRYKVTKRGQDVALRCDPISGHVSLYWYRQALGQGPEFLTYFNYEAQQDKSGLPNDRFSAERPEGSISTLTIQRTEQRDSAMYRCASTRGLAGGAQETQYFGPGTRLLVL.